This T cell receptor beta chain was sequenced for a study of CD8 T cells in Susac syndrome. Study overall: Patients with Susac syndrome who were sequenced included five or six with active disease and fewer than ten in remission. Patients with Susac syndrome were therapy-naive, treated with corticosteroids, or treated with intravenous immunoglobulin alone when blood was collected.

When the RNA was reverse transcribed, random hexamers were used with an input of 0.5 to 1 ug. TCRdb ran MiXCR on the immunoSEQ multiplex PCR reads and lists one entry per CDR3 protein. The table includes roughly 100,000 distinct CDR3 sequences, roughly 94% detected once. The origin of this receptor is a human donor with Susac syndrome. Sequenced input: CD8+ T cells from PBMCs.

The CDR3 DNA follows: TGTGCCAGCAGCGTGGGTGTCGAACAGCCCCAGCATTTT. This codes for CASSVGVEQPQHF. The genes are TRBV9 and TRBJ1-5; the D is unclear. The CDR3 sequence is 13 residues long. Trimming left V 2 bases short and J 7 bases short, with 10 bases between. Germline V gives CDR1 SGDLS, CDR2 YYNGEE.